The rows below give T cell receptor beta chains drawn from one sample of a study of T-cell memory formation after mild COVID-19. TCRdb re-called the 5' RACE reads with MiXCR, one entry per CDR3 protein. The table shows about 470,000 distinct CDR3 sequences, with 20% to 25% occurring only once. The sequencing sample was made of PBMCs or a T cell subset sorted from them (not recorded which). These receptor sequences come from an adult woman who had mild COVID-19 (a few samples of this study predate the infection). Cell type and time point are not known. Each CDR3 is given with its conserved first and last residue. D genes are given only for firm matches. Clone size is given for some rows only: seen once, a few or many times, or a class if the clone is expanded.

J gene	V gene	clone size	D gene	CDR3 protein	CDR3 DNA
TRBJ2-1	TRBV5-1	few	NA	CASSLNGGPSNEQFF	TGCGCCAGCAGCCTGAATGGGGGGCCCAGCAATGAGCAGTTCTTC
TRBJ2-2	TRBV20-1	few	TRBD2	CSATPNSGGADGELFF	TGCAGTGCTACCCCAAATAGCGGGGGGGCTGACGGGGAGCTGTTTTTT
TRBJ2-7	TRBV20-1	NA	NA	CSASNVRSYEQYF	TGCAGTGCAAGCAATGTCCGCTCCTACGAGCAGTACTTC
TRBJ2-1	TRBV4-2	NA	NA	CASSQAGAYSSYNEQFF	TGTGCCAGCAGCCAAGCCGGGGCCTATAGCTCCTACAATGAGCAGTTCTTC
TRBJ2-2	TRBV7-9	many	TRBD1	CASSSKFLQGTQRTGELFF	TGTGCCAGCAGCTCCAAATTTCTACAGGGGACCCAACGGACCGGGGAGCTGTTTTTT
TRBJ1-3	TRBV20-1	NA	NA	CSALHRPGASSSSGNTIYF	TGCAGTGCACTTCACCGACCCGGGGCCTCATCTAGCTCTGGAAACACCATATATTTT
TRBJ2-4	TRBV20-1	few	TRBD2	CSARTSGGKNIQYF	TGCAGTGCTCGGACTAGCGGGGGAAAAAACATTCAGTACTTC
TRBJ2-3	TRBV24-1	NA	TRBD1	CATSGPRQGSTDTQYF	TGTGCCACCAGTGGACCACGACAGGGAAGCACAGATACGCAGTATTTT
TRBJ2-6	TRBV24-1	NA	NA	CATSEAGAGANVLTF	TGTGCCACCAGTGAGGCAGGGGCTGGGGCCAACGTCCTGACTTTC
TRBJ2-1	TRBV20-1	few	TRBD2	CSARSPSGERGGEQFF	TGCAGTGCTAGAAGTCCTAGCGGGGAAAGGGGAGGTGAGCAGTTCTTC
TRBJ1-2	TRBV2	NA	NA	CASITREGYGYTF	TGTGCCAGCATTACGAGGGAAGGCTATGGCTACACCTTC
TRBJ1-2	TRBV6-1	NA	TRBD1	CASSESPWKTGESGYTF	TGTGCCAGCAGTGAGAGCCCATGGAAGACAGGGGAGAGCGGCTACACCTTC
TRBJ2-7	TRBV7-3	few	TRBD1	CASSQGQGSEQYF	TGTGCCAGCAGCCAGGGACAGGGCTCCGAGCAGTACTTC
TRBJ2-2	TRBV20-1	few	NA	CSAREVRANTGELFF	TGCAGTGCTAGGGAAGTTCGGGCGAACACCGGGGAGCTGTTTTTT
TRBJ1-5	TRBV5-1	NA	NA	CASSLDGGDNQPQHF	TGCGCCAGCAGCTTGGACGGGGGGGACAATCAGCCCCAGCATTTT
TRBJ2-1	TRBV14	NA	TRBD2	CASSQGPPSGGALYNEQFF	TGTGCCAGCAGCCAAGGCCCTCCTAGCGGGGGAGCACTCTACAATGAGCAGTTCTTC
TRBJ2-1	TRBV12-3/TRBV12-4	NA	NA	CASSFVGVSYNEQFF	TGTGCCAGCAGTTTTGTGGGGGTCTCCTACAATGAGCAGTTCTTC
TRBJ1-2	TRBV6-5	few	NA	CATAVGFIGTHYGYTF	TGTGCCACCGCCGTTGGATTCATCGGGACCCACTATGGCTACACCTTC
TRBJ2-3	TRBV11-2	few	NA	CASSLLAWESDTQYF	TGTGCCAGCAGCCTACTAGCATGGGAGTCAGATACGCAGTATTTT
TRBJ2-1	TRBV4-2	few	NA	CASSQEKETQFF	TGTGCCAGCAGCCAAGAGAAGGAGACGCAGTTCTTC
TRBJ2-1	TRBV24-1	few	TRBD1	CATEGTGVNEQFF	TGTGCCACCGAAGGGACAGGGGTCAATGAGCAGTTCTTC
TRBJ2-2	TRBV7-8	NA	TRBD1	CASSPNGGQGLGDGELFF	TGTGCCAGCAGCCCGAACGGGGGACAGGGCCTCGGGGACGGGGAGCTGTTTTTT
TRBJ2-7	TRBV10-3	NA	NA	CAISEFAGSSYEQYF	TGTGCCATCAGTGAGTTCGCGGGGTCGTCCTACGAGCAGTACTTC
TRBJ2-1	TRBV5-1	NA	TRBD1	CASSFPGQGQFF	TGCGCCAGCAGCTTCCCGGGACAGGGGCAGTTCTTC
TRBJ1-2	TRBV20-1	NA	TRBD1	CSARDGGTGEGYTF	TGCAGTGCTAGAGATGGGGGGACAGGGGAAGGCTACACCTTC
TRBJ1-2	TRBV4-2	few	NA	CASSQDPQGRNYGYTF	TGTGCCAGCAGCCAAGATCCGCAGGGACGTAACTATGGCTACACCTTC
TRBJ1-6	TRBV7-9	NA	NA	CASTLTEHNSPLHF	TGTGCCAGCACCCTGACAGAACACAATTCACCCCTCCACTTT
TRBJ2-1	TRBV20-1	NA	TRBD2	CSARVVAGGEEQFF	TGCAGTGCTAGAGTGGTAGCGGGGGGCGAGGAGCAGTTCTTC
TRBJ2-5	TRBV7-9	many	TRBD2	CASSWGTSSETQYF	TGTGCCAGCAGCTGGGGGACTAGCTCAGAGACCCAGTACTTC
TRBJ2-2	TRBV10-3	NA	NA	CAIRWTEIGELFF	TGTGCCATCAGGTGGACGGAGATTGGGGAGCTGTTTTTT
TRBJ1-5	TRBV10-3	NA	TRBD1	CAIREGAGQPQHF	TGTGCCATCAGGGAGGGGGCAGGTCAGCCCCAGCATTTT
TRBJ1-4	TRBV6-5	few	NA	CASSYSRLYEKLFF	TGTGCCAGCAGTTACTCAAGGCTATATGAAAAACTGTTTTTT
TRBJ1-1	TRBV7-2	few	TRBD1	CASSLVPQGASEAFF	TGTGCCAGCAGCTTAGTCCCGCAGGGGGCCTCTGAAGCTTTCTTT
TRBJ1-1	TRBV3-1	few	NA	CASNGGDSGNTEAFF	TGTGCCAGCAACGGAGGGGATTCAGGGAACACTGAAGCTTTCTTT
TRBJ2-1	TRBV10-3	NA	TRBD2	CAINDLAGGSSYNEQFF	TGTGCCATCAACGACCTAGCGGGGGGGAGCTCCTACAATGAGCAGTTCTTC
TRBJ1-2	TRBV2	few	NA	CASRLDGEYYGYTF	TGTGCCAGCAGGTTGGACGGAGAATACTATGGCTACACCTTC
TRBJ2-1	TRBV11-3	NA	NA	CASSPRVGPPNYNEQFF	TGTGCCAGCAGCCCTAGGGTAGGACCCCCAAACTACAATGAGCAGTTCTTC
TRBJ2-3	TRBV9	NA	TRBD2	CASSVVSGGADTQCF	TGTGCCAGCAGCGTAGTTAGCGGGGGCGCAGATACGCAGTGTTTT
TRBJ2-7	TRBV15	NA	TRBD1	CATSSLDRVHEQYF	TGTGCCACCAGCAGCCTGGACAGGGTACACGAGCAGTACTTC
TRBJ2-6	TRBV3-1	NA	NA	CASSQDPQVPGANVLTF	TGTGCCAGCAGCCAAGATCCCCAGGTCCCTGGGGCCAACGTCCTGACTTTC
TRBJ2-2	TRBV7-9	NA	NA	CASSYTTNMGPRELFF	TGTGCCAGCAGCTACACGACTAACATGGGACCCCGGGAGCTGTTTTTT
TRBJ2-1	TRBV5-1	few	TRBD2	CASSLLPSGNNEQFF	TGCGCCAGCAGCTTGTTGCCTAGCGGAAACAATGAGCAGTTCTTC
TRBJ1-2	TRBV12-3/TRBV12-4	NA	NA	CASSSLGAVGYTF	TGTGCCAGCAGTTCCCTTGGGGCAGTTGGCTACACCTTC
TRBJ2-7	TRBV29-1	few	TRBD2	CSVVWGLAGSPYEQYF	TGCAGCGTTGTCTGGGGACTAGCGGGGTCCCCCTACGAGCAGTACTTC
TRBJ2-5	TRBV18	NA	NA	CASSPPGQRETQYF	TGTGCCAGCTCACCACCGGGCCAGAGGGAGACCCAGTACTTC
TRBJ2-3	TRBV6-1	NA	TRBD2	CASSKGLVPTDTQYF	TGTGCCAGCAGCAAGGGACTAGTCCCCACAGATACGCAGTATTTT